What follows are 4 T cell receptor beta chains derived from one specimen sequenced in a study of vaccination and CD4 T cells after COVID-19. No antigen is known for these receptors. Cultured CD4+ T cells had their DNA profiled by the Oncomine TCR Beta short-read assay. Cultured CD4+ T cells yielded the extracted genomic DNA. Via MiXCR, TCRdb re-called the PCR reads, giving one row per CDR3 protein. The table includes several thousand distinct CDR3 sequences, about a third detected once. Described treatment: roughly nine-day PBMC culture with coronavirus spike peptide pools or control peptides (ViraFEST assay). CD4+ T cells of the unexposed donor were collected before the COVID-19 pandemic (2011-2018). The sequenced sample consisted of CD4+ T cells from blood, cultured in vitro. The receptors stem from a human donor in good health.

The chain links TRBV7-9 to TRBJ2-2; 10 nucleotides line up with TRBD1. Unmatched junction bases numbered 16, after V lost 3 bases and J lost 0 bases. Germline V gene lookup returns CDR1 SEHNR and CDR2 FQNEAQ (reference sequence). This CDR3 is built from 21 residues. The CDR3 DNA is TGTGCCAGCAGCTTCTCCCGGGACAGGGGCCCTGAAACCACGAACACCGGGGAGCTGTTTTTT. This translates into CASSFSRDRGPETTNTGELFF.

V usage is TRBV4-1 and J usage is TRBJ1-6, with 11 bases identical to TRBD1. V trimming: 2 bases; J trimming: 8 bases; junction bases outside the gene matches: 17. The length of the CDR3 is 20 residues. The germline V gene encodes CDR1 MGHRA and CDR2 YSYEKL. CDR3 DNA: TGCGCCAGCAGCCAAAAGAGGGAGAGGACCGGGACAGGGGGATATTCACCCCTCCACTTT. Translated, it gives CASSQKRERTGTGGYSPLHF.

This clonotype ranks as medium-sized (0.01 to 0.1%). This chain links TRBV21-1 with TRBJ1-1; TRBD1, as called in the table, went unchecked against the DNA. TRBV21-1 is reported as a pseudogene. This CDR3 has 15 residues. This CDR3 is CASTFQGQGPTEAFF. The CDR3 region has the DNA TGTGCCAGCACCTTTCAGGGACAGGGCCCCACTGAAGCTTTCTTT.

In this sample, this clonotype turned up a few times. The gene calls are TRBV10-3 and TRBJ1-6; TRBD1 aligns across 10 bases. This CDR3 region has 13 residues. The J segment lost 9 bases and the V segment lost 11 bases, leaving 7 bases of the junction unmatched. Germline V lookup: CDR1 ENHRY, CDR2 SYGVKD. CDR3 in amino acids: CAGEGQGFSPLHF. The CDR3, as DNA: TGTGCCGGAGAGGGACAGGGGTTTTCACCCCTCCACTTT.